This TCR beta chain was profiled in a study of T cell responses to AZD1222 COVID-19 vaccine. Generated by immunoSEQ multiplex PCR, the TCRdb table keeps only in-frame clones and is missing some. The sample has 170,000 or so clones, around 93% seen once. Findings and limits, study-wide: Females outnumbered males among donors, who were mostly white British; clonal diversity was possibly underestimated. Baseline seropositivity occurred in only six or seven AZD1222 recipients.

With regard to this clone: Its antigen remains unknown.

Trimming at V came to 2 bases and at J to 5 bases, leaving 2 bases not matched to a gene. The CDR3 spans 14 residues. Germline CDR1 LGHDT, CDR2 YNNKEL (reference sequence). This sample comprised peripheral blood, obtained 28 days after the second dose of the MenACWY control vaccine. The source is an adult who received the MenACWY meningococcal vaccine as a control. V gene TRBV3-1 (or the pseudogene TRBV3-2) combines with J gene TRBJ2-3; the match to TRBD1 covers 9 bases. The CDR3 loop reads CASSQRQGGDTQYF. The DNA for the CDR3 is TGTGCCAGCAGCCAACGACAGGGGGGAGATACGCAGTATTTT.